This T cell receptor beta chain was captured in a study of cytotoxic CD8 clonotypes in ibrutinib-treated CLL. Study in general: Sequencing produced an average of about 260,000 productive templates and 94,082 productive rearrangements per sample.

To note about this clone: The antigen is undetermined.

Method: immunoSEQ multiplex PCR; TCRdb's copy keeps in-frame clones and lacks some. Here the sample spans 50,000 to 65,000 clones, roughly 57% being singletons. The study, taken as a whole, reports: Clonality correlated strongly with circulating CD8+ T cells and exceeded age-matched healthy donors at baseline.

V lost 7 bases to trimming and J lost 0 bases, with 16 bases between them. The CDR3 contains 17 residues. Germline CDR1 reads SNHLY; CDR2 reads FYNNEI. The chain carries TRBV2 and TRBJ2-6; D not certain. The clonotype originates from a human donor with chronic lymphocytic leukemia. This material consisted of PBMCs, taken after 12 months of ibrutinib treatment. The CDR3: CASTSDRGYSGANVLTF. The CDR3 DNA is TGTGCCAGCACCTCAGATCGCGGTTACTCTGGGGCCAACGTCCTGACTTTC. Full variable domain (outside the CDR3, taken from reference TRBV2 and TRBJ2-6): EPEVTQTPSHQVTQMGQEVILRCVPISNHLYFYWYRQILGQKVEFLVSFYNNEISEKSEIFDDQFSVERPDGSNFTLKIRSTKLEDSAMYFCASTSDRGYSGANVLTFGAGSRLTVL.